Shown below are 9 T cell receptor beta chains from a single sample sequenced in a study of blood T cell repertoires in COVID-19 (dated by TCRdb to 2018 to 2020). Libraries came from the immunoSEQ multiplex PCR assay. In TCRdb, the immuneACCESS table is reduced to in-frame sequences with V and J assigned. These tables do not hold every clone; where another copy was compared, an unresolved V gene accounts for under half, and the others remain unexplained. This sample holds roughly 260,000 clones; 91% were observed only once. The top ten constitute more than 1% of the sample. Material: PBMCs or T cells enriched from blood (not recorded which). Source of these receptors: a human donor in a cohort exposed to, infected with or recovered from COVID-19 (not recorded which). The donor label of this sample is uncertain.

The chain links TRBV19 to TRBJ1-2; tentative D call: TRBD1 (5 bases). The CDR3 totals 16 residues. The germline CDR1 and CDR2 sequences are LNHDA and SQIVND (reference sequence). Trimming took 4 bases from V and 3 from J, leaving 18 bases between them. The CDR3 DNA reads TGTGCCAGTAGTAAAACTCAGGGCAGGGCGGACTATGGCTACACCTTC. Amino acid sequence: CASSKTQGRADYGYTF.

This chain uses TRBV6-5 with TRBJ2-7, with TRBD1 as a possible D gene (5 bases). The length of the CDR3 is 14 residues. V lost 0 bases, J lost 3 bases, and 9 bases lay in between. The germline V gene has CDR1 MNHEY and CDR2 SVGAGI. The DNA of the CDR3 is TGTGCCAGCAGTTACTCCCGACAGAACTACGAGCAGTACTTC. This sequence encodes CASSYSRQNYEQYF.

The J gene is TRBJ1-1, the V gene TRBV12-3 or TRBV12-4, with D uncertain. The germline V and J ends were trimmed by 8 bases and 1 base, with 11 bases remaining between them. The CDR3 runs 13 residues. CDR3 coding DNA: TGTGCCAGCGCCAGAGGGCAGAACACTGAAGCTTTCTTT. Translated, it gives CASARGQNTEAFF.

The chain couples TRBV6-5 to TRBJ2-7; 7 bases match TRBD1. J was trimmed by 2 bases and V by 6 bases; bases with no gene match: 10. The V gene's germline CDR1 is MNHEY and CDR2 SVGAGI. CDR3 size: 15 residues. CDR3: CASRRGQDSPYEQYF. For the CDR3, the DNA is TGTGCCAGCAGGAGAGGACAGGATAGCCCCTACGAGCAGTACTTC.

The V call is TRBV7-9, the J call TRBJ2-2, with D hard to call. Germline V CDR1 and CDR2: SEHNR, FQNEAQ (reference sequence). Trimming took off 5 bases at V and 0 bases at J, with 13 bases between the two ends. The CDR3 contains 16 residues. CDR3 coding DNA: TGTGCCAGCAGCCCTGATCGAACAGCGAACACCGGGGAGCTGTTTTTT. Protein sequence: CASSPDRTANTGELFF.

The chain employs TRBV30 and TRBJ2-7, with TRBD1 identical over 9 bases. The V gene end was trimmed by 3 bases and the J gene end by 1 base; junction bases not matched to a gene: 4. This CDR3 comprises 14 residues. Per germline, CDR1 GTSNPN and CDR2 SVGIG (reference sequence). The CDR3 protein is CAWSMGQGSYEQYF. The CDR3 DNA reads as TGTGCCTGGAGCATGGGACAGGGTTCCTACGAGCAGTACTTC.

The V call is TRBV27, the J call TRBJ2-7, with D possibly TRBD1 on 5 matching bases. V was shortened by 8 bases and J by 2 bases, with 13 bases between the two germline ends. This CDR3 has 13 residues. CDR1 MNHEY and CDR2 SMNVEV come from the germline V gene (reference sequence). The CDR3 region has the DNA TGTGCCAGCCAGGGCCCTACGCCCTACGAGCAGTACTTC. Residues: CASQGPTPYEQYF.

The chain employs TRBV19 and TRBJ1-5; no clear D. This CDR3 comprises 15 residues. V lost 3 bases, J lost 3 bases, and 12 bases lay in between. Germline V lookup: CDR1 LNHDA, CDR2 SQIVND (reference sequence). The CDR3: CASSIGGLVNQPQHF. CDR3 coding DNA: TGTGCCAGTAGTATTGGAGGGCTAGTCAATCAGCCCCAGCATTTT.

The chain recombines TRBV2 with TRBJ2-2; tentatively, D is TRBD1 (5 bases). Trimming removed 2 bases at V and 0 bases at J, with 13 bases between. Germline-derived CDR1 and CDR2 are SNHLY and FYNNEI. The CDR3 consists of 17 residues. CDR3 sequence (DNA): TGTGCCAGCAGTGAACGGGCCAGGGCAGCGAACACCGGGGAGCTGTTTTTT. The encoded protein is CASSERARAANTGELFF.